What follows are 18 T cell receptor beta chains derived from one specimen sequenced in a study of blood T cell repertoires in COVID-19. Here immunoSEQ multiplex PCR was the method, and the copy in TCRdb shows in-frame clones only, minus some. The data contain about 270,000 clones, 88% of them singletons. Source material: peripheral blood. The origin of the receptors is a man aged 55 to 70 who had recovered from COVID-19.

The chain has TRBV10-1 and TRBJ2-2; possibly TRBD1 for D (5 bases). Germline V gene data show CDR1 as WNHNN and CDR2 as SYGVQD (reference sequence). V lost 9 bases to trimming and J lost 0 bases, with 8 bases between them. The CDR3 has 13 residues. CDR3 sequence: CARGLSNTGELFF. In DNA, the CDR3 is TGCGCCAGGGGGCTCTCGAACACCGGGGAGCTGTTTTTT.

This clone was observed a few times. The J gene is TRBJ2-7, the V gene TRBV7-2; 8 nucleotides match TRBD1. Trimming at V came to 5 bases and at J to 1 base, leaving 4 bases not matched to a gene. The germline gives CDR1 SGHTA, CDR2 FQGNSA. The CDR3 loop spans 14 amino acids. CDR3 sequence: CASSRGTGSYEQYF. The CDR3 DNA sequence: TGTGCCAGCAGCAGGGGGACAGGTTCCTACGAGCAGTACTTC. Looking up the rest from reference TRBV7-2 and TRBJ2-7 gives the full variable domain: GAGVSQSPSNKVTEKGKDVELRCDPISGHTALYWYRQSLGQGLEFLIYFQGNSAPDKSGLPSDRFSAERTGGSVSTLTIQRTQQEDSAVYLCASSRGTGSYEQYFGPGTRLTVT.

The rearrangement joins TRBV11-2 to TRBJ2-5, with D maybe TRBD2 (6 bases). V dropped 3 bases and J dropped 2 bases, with 13 bases sitting between them. CDR3 length equals 15 residues. Germline loops: CDR1 SGHAT, CDR2 FQNNGV. CDR3 residues: CASSFAAGQQETQYF. Here the CDR3 DNA reads TGTGCCAGCAGCTTTGCAGCGGGCCAACAAGAGACCCAGTACTTC. Variable domain in full (rest from reference TRBV11-2 and TRBJ2-5): EAGVAQSPRYKIIEKRQSVAFWCNPISGHATLYWYQQILGQGPKLLIQFQNNGVVDDSQLPKDRFSAERLKGVDSTLKIQPAKLEDSAVYLCASSFAAGQQETQYFGPGTRLLVL.

The chain couples TRBV18 to TRBJ1-3, with D tentatively TRBD1 (5 bases). V lost 6 bases and J lost 7, with 16 bases in between. The CDR3 runs to 14 residues. CDR1 KGHSH and CDR2 LQKENI come from the germline V gene. The CDR3 spells CASSQTAEGNTIYF. CDR3 DNA: TGTGCCAGCTCGCAGACAGCCGAAGGGAACACCATATATTTT.

This sequence joins TRBV19 and TRBJ1-4, with a weak D call TRBD1 (5 bases). V was clipped by 6 bases and J by 7 bases, with 9 bases between them. This CDR3 is 12 amino acids long. Germline-derived CDR1 and CDR2 are LNHDA and SQIVND (reference sequence). CDR3 in DNA: TGTGCCAGTAGCAGGGTGGGTGAAAAACTGTTTTTT. Translated, it gives CASSRVGEKLFF.

V is TRBV24-1 and J is TRBJ2-2; 7 bases map to TRBD1. Germline V gene data show CDR1 as KGHDR and CDR2 as SFDVKD. The CDR3 has 14 residues. The V and J ends lost 6 bases and 4 bases, in that order; junction bases with no gene match: 4. DNA of the CDR3: TGTGCCACCAGTAGGGACAGCATCACCGGGGAGCTGTTTTTT. Protein sequence: CATSRDSITGELFF.

The V gene is TRBV6-2 or TRBV6-3, the J gene TRBJ1-1; D gene ambiguous. Deletions cut 0 bases from V and 3 bases from J, with 8 bases between. Germline CDR1 and CDR2: MNHEY and SVGEGT. The CDR3 extends over 14 amino acids. CDR3 DNA: TGTGCCAGCAGTTACTCACGGGGAGACACTGAAGCTTTCTTT. This codes for CASSYSRGDTEAFF.

The chain uses TRBV7-9 and TRBJ1-2; 11 bases are a match to TRBD1. J gave up 5 bases and V 5 bases, and 13 bases lay outside the gene matches. CDR3 length: 17 amino acids. Germline V gives CDR1 SEHNR, CDR2 FQNEAQ (reference sequence). CDR3 bases: TGTGCCAGCAGCCCTCGGACAGGGGGCGCCGGGGCTTATGGCTACACCTTC. Its translation is CASSPRTGGAGAYGYTF.

The chain has TRBV5-6 and TRBJ2-5, with a possible D match to TRBD2 (6 bases). The germline V gene has CDR1 SGHDT and CDR2 YYEEEE. The germline V and J ends were trimmed by 0 bases and 7 bases, with 10 bases remaining between them. The CDR3 spans 13 residues. CDR3 residues: CASSLAQGGTQYF. The CDR3 nucleotides are TGTGCCAGCAGCTTGGCTCAGGGAGGGACCCAGTACTTC.

The chain recombines TRBV7-6 with TRBJ2-2; D may be TRBD1 (5 bases). The CDR3 is made up of 15 amino acids. Germline CDR1 SGHVS, CDR2 FNYEAQ. Trimming stripped 1 base from V and 6 bases from J, with 12 bases between. The CDR3, as DNA: TGTGCCAGCAGCTTAGTTTCAGGGCGGTCCGGGGAGCTGTTTTTT. Residues: CASSLVSGRSGELFF.

This clone has a handful of counts. This chain connects TRBV14 to TRBJ1-1; the D gene is possibly TRBD1 (6 bases). There are 15 residues in the CDR3. V gave up 3 bases and J gave up 6 bases, with 17 bases separating them. CDR1 SGHDN and CDR2 FVKESK come from the germline V gene. DNA of the CDR3: TGTGCCAGCAGCCATCTTACAGGGTCAATCTCTGAAGCTTTCTTT. This sequence encodes CASSHLTGSISEAFF.

The V call is TRBV12-3 or TRBV12-4, the J call TRBJ1-3; D remains ambiguous. The CDR3 contains 13 residues. The V end lost 3 bases, the J end lost 0 bases, and 3 bases lay between the germline ends. The CDR3 region has the DNA TGTGCCAGCAGTTTTAGCTCTGGAAACACCATATATTTT. It codes for CASSFSSGNTIYF.

Only a few counts were recorded for this clone. This sequence joins TRBV27 and TRBJ2-1; 11 bases fit TRBD2. Germline loops: CDR1 MNHEY, CDR2 SMNVEV (reference sequence). This CDR3 spans 16 amino acids. V gave up 5 bases and J gave up 7 bases; unmatched junction bases: 10. The CDR3 region is CASSTLAGGSRNEQFF. The CDR3 DNA is TGTGCCAGCAGTACCCTAGCGGGGGGTTCGAGGAATGAGCAGTTCTTC.

The rearrangement joins TRBV30 to TRBJ1-1; D might be TRBD1 (5 bases). CDR3 length equals 14 residues. Germline assignment: CDR1 GTSNPN and CDR2 SVGIG (reference sequence). V dropped 4 bases and J dropped 0 bases, with 12 bases sitting between them. The CDR3 here is CAWTEGAMNTEAFF. Here the CDR3 DNA reads TGTGCCTGGACGGAAGGGGCCATGAACACTGAAGCTTTCTTT.

Points on this clone: This sample also contains other DNA sequences that code for the same CDR3. The chain joins TRBV5-1 to TRBJ2-3, with D possibly being TRBD1 (6 bases). Trimming stripped 2 bases from V and 3 bases from J, with 7 bases between. CDR1 SGHRS and CDR2 YFSETQ come from the germline V gene. This CDR3 is built from 13 residues. CDR3 sequence (DNA): TGCGCCAGCAGCTTACAGGGAACAGATACGCAGTATTTT. Translating it yields CASSLQGTDTQYF.

The sample holds one count of this clone. The chain has TRBV5-1 and TRBJ2-7, with D perhaps TRBD1 (6 bases). Germline V CDR1 and CDR2: SGHRS, YFSETQ. With 4 bases removed from V and 3 bases from J, the gap between germline ends came to 14 bases. This CDR3 is built from 14 residues. The CDR3 DNA follows: TGCGCCAGCAGCCTAGAACAGGGCATCTACGAGCAGTACTTC. This encodes CASSLEQGIYEQYF.

This chain joins TRBV19 and TRBJ1-3; D gene ambiguous. The germline V gene encodes CDR1 LNHDA and CDR2 SQIVND (reference sequence). CDR3 length: 14 amino acids. V was pared by 2 bases and J by 0 bases, with 5 bases between. CDR3 bases: TGTGCCAGTAGTATACAAAACTCTGGAAACACCATATATTTT. It yields the protein CASSIQNSGNTIYF.

The count of this clone is one. This chain links TRBV9 with TRBJ2-1; D remains unclear. The CDR3 is 17 residues long. The germline V gene has CDR1 SGDLS and CDR2 YYNGEE. The V end was cut by 0 bases, the J end by 0 bases, with 13 bases between. In DNA, the CDR3 is TGTGCCAGCAGCGTAGATGGTCGGGTAAGCTCCTACAATGAGCAGTTCTTC. The encoded protein is CASSVDGRVSSYNEQFF.